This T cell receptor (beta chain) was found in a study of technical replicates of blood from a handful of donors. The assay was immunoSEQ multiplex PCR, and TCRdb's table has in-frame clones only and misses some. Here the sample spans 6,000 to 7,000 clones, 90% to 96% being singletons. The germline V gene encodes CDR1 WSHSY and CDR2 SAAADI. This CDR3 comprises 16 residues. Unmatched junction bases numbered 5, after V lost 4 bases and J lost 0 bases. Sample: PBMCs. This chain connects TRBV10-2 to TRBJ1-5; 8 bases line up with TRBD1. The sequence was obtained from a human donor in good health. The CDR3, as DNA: TGCGCCAGCAGTGCCGGACAGGGACATAGCAATCAGCCCCAGCATTTT. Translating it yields CASSAGQGHSNQPQHF.